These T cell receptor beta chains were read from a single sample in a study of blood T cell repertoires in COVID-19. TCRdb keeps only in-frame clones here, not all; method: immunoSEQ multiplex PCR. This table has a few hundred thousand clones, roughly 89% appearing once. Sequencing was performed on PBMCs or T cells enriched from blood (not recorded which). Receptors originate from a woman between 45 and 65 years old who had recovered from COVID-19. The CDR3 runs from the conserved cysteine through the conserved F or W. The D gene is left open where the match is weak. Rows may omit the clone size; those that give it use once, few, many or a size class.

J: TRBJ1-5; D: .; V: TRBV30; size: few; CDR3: CAWGEGGQPQHF; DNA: TGTGCCTGGGGGGAGGGTGGACAGCCCCAGCATTTT
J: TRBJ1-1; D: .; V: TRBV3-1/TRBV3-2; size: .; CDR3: CASSQFASEAFF; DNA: TGTGCCAGCAGCCAATTCGCGAGTGAAGCTTTCTTT
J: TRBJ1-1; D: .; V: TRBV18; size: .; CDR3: CASSPPPGNTEAFF; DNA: TGTGCCAGCTCACCACCCCCCGGGAACACTGAAGCTTTCTTT
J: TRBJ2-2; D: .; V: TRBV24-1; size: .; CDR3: CATRSNTGELFF; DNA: TGTGCCACCAGGAGCAACACCGGGGAGCTGTTTTTT
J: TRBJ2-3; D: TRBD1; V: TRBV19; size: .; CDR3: CASRPGQGLGATDTQYF; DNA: TGTGCCAGTAGACCGGGACAGGGGCTGGGGGCCACAGATACGCAGTATTTT
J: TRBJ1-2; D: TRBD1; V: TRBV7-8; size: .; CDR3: CASSLGGQANYGYTF; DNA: TGTGCCAGCAGCTTGGGGGGACAGGCTAACTATGGCTACACCTTC
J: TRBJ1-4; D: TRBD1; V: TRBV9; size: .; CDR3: CASSVAAGGGEKLFF; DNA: TGTGCCAGCAGCGTAGCTGCAGGGGGCGGGGAAAAACTGTTTTTT
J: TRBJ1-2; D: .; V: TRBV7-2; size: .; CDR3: CASSRSGAGVDGYTF; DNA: TGTGCCAGCAGCAGGAGTGGCGCAGGGGTAGATGGCTACACCTTC
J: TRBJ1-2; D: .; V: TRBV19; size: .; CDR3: CASSMAGGISYGYTF; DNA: TGTGCCAGTAGTATGGCCGGGGGGATCAGCTATGGCTACACCTTC
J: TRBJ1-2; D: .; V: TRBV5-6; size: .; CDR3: CASSLYGGGYTF; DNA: TGTGCCAGCAGCTTGTACGGGGGTGGCTACACCTTC
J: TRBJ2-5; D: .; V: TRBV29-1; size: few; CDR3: CSVLRGNQETQYF; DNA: TGCAGCGTATTGAGGGGGAACCAAGAGACCCAGTACTTC
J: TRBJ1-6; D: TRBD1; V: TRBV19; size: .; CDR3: CASSFTGVGSPLHF; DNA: TGTGCCAGTAGTTTTACAGGGGTCGGTTCACCCCTCCACTTT
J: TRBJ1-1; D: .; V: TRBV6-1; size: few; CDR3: CASSESVRGEAFF; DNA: TGTGCCAGCAGTGAATCCGTCCGGGGGGAAGCTTTCTTT
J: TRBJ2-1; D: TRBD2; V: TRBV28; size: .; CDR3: CASSFSPLRGGSYNEQFF; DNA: TGTGCCAGCAGTTTTTCCCCATTGCGGGGGGGATCCTACAATGAGCAGTTCTTC
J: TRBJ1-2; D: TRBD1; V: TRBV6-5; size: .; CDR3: CASSYSSGTGNYGYTF; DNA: TGTGCCAGCAGTTACTCCTCCGGGACAGGGAACTATGGCTACACCTTC
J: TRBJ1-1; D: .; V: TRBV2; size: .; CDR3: CASGARTEAFF; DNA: TGTGCCAGCGGAGCGAGAACTGAAGCTTTCTTT
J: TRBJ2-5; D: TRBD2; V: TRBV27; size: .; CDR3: CASSTNRIAGGQETQYF; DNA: TGTGCCAGCAGTACCAACCGAATAGCGGGGGGCCAAGAGACCCAGTACTTC
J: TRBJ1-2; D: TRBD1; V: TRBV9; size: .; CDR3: CASSAEVWTGSHGYTF; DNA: TGTGCCAGCAGCGCCGAGGTCTGGACAGGGTCCCATGGCTACACCTTC
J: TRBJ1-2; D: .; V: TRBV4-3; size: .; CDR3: CASSQVESYGYTF; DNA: TGCGCCAGCAGCCAAGTTGAGTCCTATGGCTACACCTTC
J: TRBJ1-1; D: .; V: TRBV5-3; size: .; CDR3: CARSRTVLF; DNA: TGTGCCAGAAGTCGGACAGTTCTCTTT
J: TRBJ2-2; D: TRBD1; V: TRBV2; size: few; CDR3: CASSERGQGTGELFF; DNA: TGTGCCAGCAGTGAGAGGGGGCAAGGCACCGGGGAGCTGTTTTTT
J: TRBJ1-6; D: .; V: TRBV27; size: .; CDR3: CASRFGGSSYNSPLHF; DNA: TGTGCCAGCAGATTTGGCGGGAGCTCCTATAATTCACCCCTCCACTTT
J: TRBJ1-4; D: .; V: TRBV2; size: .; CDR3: CASSLYEKLFF; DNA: TGTGCCAGCAGTCTTTATGAAAAACTGTTTTTT
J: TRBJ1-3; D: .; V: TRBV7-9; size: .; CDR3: CASSSSTGNTIYF; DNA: TGTGCCAGCAGCTCATCAACTGGAAACACCATATATTTT